This T cell receptor beta chain was identified during a study of technical replicates of blood from a few donors. The junction had 3 bases not matched to a gene; V was cut back by 6 bases and J by 7 bases. Germline V gene lookup returns CDR1 MGHDK and CDR2 SYGVNS. The CDR3 runs to 13 residues. Sequencing was performed with immunoSEQ multiplex PCR; in TCRdb, only in-frame clones are kept and a portion is missing. This table holds fewer than 65,000 clones, about 87% found once. Material: PBMCs. This clonotype originated in a human donor in good health. Some clones in this sample may be carry-over from other donors' samples. This chain joins TRBV25-1 and TRBJ2-1; 10 nucleotides agree with TRBD2. For the CDR3, the DNA is TGTGCCAGCAGGGGAGCGGGAGGGAATGAGCAGTTCTTC. Translation gives CASRGAGGNEQFF.